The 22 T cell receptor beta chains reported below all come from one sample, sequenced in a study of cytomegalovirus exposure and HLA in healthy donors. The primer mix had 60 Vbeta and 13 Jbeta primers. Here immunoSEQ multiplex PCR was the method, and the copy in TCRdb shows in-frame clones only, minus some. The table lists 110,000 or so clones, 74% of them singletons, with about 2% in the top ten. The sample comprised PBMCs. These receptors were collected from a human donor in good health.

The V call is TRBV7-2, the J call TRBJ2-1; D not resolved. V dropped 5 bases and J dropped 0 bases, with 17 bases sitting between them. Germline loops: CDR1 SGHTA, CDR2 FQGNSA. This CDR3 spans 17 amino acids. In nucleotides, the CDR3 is TGTGCCAGCAGCCCGAGAACTACAACCCTCTCCTACAATGAGCAGTTCTTC. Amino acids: CASSPRTTTLSYNEQFF. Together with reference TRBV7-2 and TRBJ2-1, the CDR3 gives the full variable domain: GAGVSQSPSNKVTEKGKDVELRCDPISGHTALYWYRQSLGQGLEFLIYFQGNSAPDKSGLPSDRFSAERTGGSVSTLTIQRTQQEDSAVYLCASSPRTTTLSYNEQFFGPGTRLTVL.

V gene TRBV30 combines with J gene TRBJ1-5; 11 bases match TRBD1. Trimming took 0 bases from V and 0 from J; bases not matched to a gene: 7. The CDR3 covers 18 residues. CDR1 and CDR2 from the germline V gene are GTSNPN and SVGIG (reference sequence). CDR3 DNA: TGTGCCTGGAGTGTACGGGGGACAGGGGGATTTAGCAATCAGCCCCAGCATTTT. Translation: CAWSVRGTGGFSNQPQHF.

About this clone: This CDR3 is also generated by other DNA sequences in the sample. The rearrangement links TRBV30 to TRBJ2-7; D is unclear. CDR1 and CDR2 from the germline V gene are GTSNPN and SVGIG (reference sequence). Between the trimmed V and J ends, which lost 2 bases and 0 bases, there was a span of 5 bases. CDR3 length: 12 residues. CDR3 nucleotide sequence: TGTGCCTGGAGTAGGAGCTCCTACGAGCAGTACTTC. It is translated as CAWSRSSYEQYF. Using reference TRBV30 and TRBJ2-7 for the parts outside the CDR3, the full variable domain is SQTIHQWPATLVQPVGSPLSLECTVEGTSNPNLYWYRQAAGRGLQLLFYSVGIGQISSEVPQNLSASRPQDRQFILSSKKLLLSDSGFYLCAWSRSSYEQYFGPGTRLTVT.

The CDR3: CASSLVGQKDTQYF. The CDR3 nucleotides read TGTGCCAGCAGCTTAGTGGGACAAAAAGATACGCAGTATTTT. This sequence joins TRBV11-2 and TRBJ2-3, with D maybe TRBD1 (6 bases). V lost 1 base and J lost 5, with 10 bases in between. Germline values: CDR1 SGHAT, CDR2 FQNNGV. The CDR3 has 14 amino acids.

CDR3 bases: TGCGCCAGCAGCTCGGAGGGGGAGACCCAGTACTTC. This encodes CASSSEGETQYF. The chain carries TRBV5-1 and TRBJ2-5; D is perhaps TRBD2 (6 bases). The CDR3 covers 12 residues. From germline, CDR1 is SGHRS and CDR2 YFSETQ. V was pared by 3 bases and J by 5 bases, with 8 bases between.

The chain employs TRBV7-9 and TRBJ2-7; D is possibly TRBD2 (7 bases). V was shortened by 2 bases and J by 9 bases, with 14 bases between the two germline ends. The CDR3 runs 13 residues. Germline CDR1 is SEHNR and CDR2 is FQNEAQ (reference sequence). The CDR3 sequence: CASSLHLAGAQYF. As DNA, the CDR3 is TGTGCCAGCAGCTTACATCTGGCGGGGGCGCAGTACTTC.

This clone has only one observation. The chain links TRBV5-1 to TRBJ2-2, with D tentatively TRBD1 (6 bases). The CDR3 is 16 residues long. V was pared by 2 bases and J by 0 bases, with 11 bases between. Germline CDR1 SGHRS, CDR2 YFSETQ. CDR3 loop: CASSLRTASNTGELFF. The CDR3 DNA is TGCGCCAGCAGCTTACGGACAGCTTCGAACACCGGGGAGCTGTTTTTT.

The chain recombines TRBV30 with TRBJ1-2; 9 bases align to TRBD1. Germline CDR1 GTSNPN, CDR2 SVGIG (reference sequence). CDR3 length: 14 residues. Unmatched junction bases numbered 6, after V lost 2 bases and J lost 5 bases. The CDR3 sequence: CAWSPPGQGYGYTF. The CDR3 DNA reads TGTGCCTGGAGTCCTCCGGGACAGGGATATGGCTACACCTTC.

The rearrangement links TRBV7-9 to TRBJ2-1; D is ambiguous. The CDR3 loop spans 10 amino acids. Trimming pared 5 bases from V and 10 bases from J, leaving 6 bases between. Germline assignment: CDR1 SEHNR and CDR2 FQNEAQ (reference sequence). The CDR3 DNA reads TGTGCCAGCAGCCCCCTCGAGCAGTTCTTC. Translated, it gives CASSPLEQFF.

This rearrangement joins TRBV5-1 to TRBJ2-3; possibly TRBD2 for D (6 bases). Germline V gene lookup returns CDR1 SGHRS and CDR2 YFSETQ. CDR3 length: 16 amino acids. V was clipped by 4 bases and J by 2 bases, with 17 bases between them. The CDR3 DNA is TGCGCCAGCAGCCCCTATCCGGGACTTGACACAGATACGCAGTATTTT. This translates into CASSPYPGLDTDTQYF.

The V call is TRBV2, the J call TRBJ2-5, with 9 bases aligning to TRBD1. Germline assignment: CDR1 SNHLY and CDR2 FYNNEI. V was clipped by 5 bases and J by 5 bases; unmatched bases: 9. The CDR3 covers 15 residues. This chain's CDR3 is CASSRGTGRWETQYF. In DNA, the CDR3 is TGTGCCAGCAGTAGGGGGACAGGGAGGTGGGAGACCCAGTACTTC.

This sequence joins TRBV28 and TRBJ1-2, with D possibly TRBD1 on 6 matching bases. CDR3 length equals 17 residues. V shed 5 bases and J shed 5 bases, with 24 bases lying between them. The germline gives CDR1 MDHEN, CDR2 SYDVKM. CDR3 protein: CASSPPLPDTGIYGYTF. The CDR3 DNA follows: TGTGCCAGCAGTCCACCACTTCCCGATACAGGGATTTATGGCTACACCTTC.

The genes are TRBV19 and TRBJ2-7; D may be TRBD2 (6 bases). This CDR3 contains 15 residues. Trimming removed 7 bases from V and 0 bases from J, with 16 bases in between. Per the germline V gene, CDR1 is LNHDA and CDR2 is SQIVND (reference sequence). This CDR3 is CASTARGYGSYEQYF. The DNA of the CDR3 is TGTGCCAGTACAGCGCGGGGATACGGCTCCTACGAGCAGTACTTC.

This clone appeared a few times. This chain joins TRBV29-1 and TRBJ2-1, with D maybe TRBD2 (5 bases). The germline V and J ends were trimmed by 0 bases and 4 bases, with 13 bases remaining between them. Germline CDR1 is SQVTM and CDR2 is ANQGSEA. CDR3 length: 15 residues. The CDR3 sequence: CSVEDRRAQYNEQFF. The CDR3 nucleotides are TGCAGCGTTGAAGATAGGCGGGCTCAATACAATGAGCAGTTCTTC.

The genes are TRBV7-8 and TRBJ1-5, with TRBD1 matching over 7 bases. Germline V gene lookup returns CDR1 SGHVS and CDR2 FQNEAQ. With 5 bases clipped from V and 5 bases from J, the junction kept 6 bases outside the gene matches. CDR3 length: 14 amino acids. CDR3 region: CASSPGQAYQPQHF. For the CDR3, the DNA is TGTGCCAGCAGCCCAGGACAGGCATATCAGCCCCAGCATTTT.

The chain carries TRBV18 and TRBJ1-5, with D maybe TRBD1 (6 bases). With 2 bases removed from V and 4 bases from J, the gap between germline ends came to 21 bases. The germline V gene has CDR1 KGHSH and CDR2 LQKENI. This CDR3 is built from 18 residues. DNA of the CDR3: TGTGCCAGCTCACCATTCGAGTCAGGGGTTGGACGGAATCAGCCCCAGCATTTT. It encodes CASSPFESGVGRNQPQHF.

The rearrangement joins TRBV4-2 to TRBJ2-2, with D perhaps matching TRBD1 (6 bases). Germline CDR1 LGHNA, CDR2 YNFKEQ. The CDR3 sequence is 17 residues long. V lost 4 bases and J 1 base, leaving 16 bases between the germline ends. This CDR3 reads CASSLEQGGGNTGELFF. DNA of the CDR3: TGTGCCAGCAGCCTAGAACAGGGTGGGGGGAACACCGGGGAGCTGTTTTTT.

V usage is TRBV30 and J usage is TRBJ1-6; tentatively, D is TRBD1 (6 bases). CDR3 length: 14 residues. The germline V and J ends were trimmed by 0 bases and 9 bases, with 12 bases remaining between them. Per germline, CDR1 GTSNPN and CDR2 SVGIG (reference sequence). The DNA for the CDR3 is TGTGCCTGGAGTGTAACAGGGATCGGTTCACCCCTCCACTTT. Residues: CAWSVTGIGSPLHF.

The CDR3 here is CASSLSREHNSPLHF. In DNA, the CDR3 is TGTGCCAGCAGTTTATCGAGAGAGCATAATTCACCCCTCCACTTT. This sequence joins TRBV27 and TRBJ1-6; no clear D. The V end was cut by 0 bases, the J end by 5 bases, with 8 bases between. The CDR3 is 15 amino acids. Per the germline V gene, CDR1 is MNHEY and CDR2 is SMNVEV (reference sequence).

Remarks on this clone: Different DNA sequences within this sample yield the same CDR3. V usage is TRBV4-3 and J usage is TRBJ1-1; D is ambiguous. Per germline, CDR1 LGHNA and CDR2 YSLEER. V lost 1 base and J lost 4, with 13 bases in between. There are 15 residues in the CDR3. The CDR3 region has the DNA TGCGCCAGCAGCCAAGTCTGGGGAGTGGGCACTGAAGCTTTCTTT. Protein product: CASSQVWGVGTEAFF.

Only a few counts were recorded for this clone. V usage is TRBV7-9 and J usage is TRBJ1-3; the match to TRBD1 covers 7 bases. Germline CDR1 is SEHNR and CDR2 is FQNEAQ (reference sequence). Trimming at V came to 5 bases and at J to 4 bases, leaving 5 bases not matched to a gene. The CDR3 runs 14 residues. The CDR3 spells CASSLTGAGNTIYF. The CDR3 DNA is TGTGCCAGCAGCCTTACAGGGGCCGGAAACACCATATATTTT.

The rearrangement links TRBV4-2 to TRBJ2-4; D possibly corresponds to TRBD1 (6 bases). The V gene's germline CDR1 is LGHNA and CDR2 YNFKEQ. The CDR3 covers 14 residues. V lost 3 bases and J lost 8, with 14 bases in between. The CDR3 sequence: CASSQGAVRDIQYF. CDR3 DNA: TGTGCCAGCAGCCAGGGGGCAGTGAGGGACATTCAGTACTTC.